This TCR beta chain is drawn from a study of shared clonotypes between healthy human individuals. Generated by immunoSEQ multiplex PCR, the TCRdb table keeps only in-frame clones and is missing some. The sample contains some 2,100,000 clones, 95% of which appear only once. The CDR3 is made up of 14 amino acids. Germline lookup yields CDR1 SGHTA and CDR2 FQGNSA. Trimming took off 1 base at V and 4 bases at J, with 10 bases between the two ends. The chain uses TRBV7-2 and TRBJ2-5; tentative D call: TRBD2 (5 bases). The sample consisted of naive CD4+ T cells sorted from blood. Subset denoted: CD45RA+ positively selected. The clonotype comes from a man aged 18 to 35 in good health. The CDR3 DNA sequence: TGTGCCAGCAGCTTAGACTTCCTAGCAGAGACCCAGTACTTC. It yields the protein CASSLDFLAETQYF.